This T cell receptor (beta chain) was identified during a study of shared clonotypes between healthy human individuals. Germline V gives CDR1 MNHNY, CDR2 SVGAGI (reference sequence). The V gene lost 2 bases and the J gene lost 11 bases, with 15 bases spanning the gap. This CDR3 has 14 amino acids. Data came from immunoSEQ multiplex PCR; TCRdb stores just in-frame clones and leaves some out. This sample has about 2,500,000 clones, with roughly nine tenths found just once. Points from the study as a whole: The diversity represented, both genetic and in exposure history, was limited by few donors.

Remarks on this clone: Its antigen remains unknown.

This chain uses TRBV6-6 with TRBJ1-4; no clear D gene. This TCR was sampled from a young man in good health. Source material: naive CD4+ T cells sorted from blood. Indicated subset: CD45RA+ positively selected. The CDR3 sequence: CASSYGSASGKLFF. For the CDR3, the DNA is TGTGCCAGCAGTTACGGGAGTGCTTCGGGTAAACTGTTTTTT.